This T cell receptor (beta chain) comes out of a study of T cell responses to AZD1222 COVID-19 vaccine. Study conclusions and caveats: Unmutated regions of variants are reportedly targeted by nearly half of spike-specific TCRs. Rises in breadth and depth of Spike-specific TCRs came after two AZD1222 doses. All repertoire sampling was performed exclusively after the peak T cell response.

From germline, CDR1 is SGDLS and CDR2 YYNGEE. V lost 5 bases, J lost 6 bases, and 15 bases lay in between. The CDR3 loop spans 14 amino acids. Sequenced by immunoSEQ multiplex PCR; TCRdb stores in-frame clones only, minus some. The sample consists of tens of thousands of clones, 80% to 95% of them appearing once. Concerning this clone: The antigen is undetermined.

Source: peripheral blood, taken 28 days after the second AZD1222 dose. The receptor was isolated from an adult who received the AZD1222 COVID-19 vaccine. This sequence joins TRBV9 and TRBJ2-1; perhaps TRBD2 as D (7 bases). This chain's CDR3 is CASSGGAYLNEQFF. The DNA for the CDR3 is TGTGCCAGCAGTGGGGGGGCCTACCTCAATGAGCAGTTCTTC.